This TCR beta chain was obtained from a study of immune evolution from preneoplasia to lung adenocarcinoma. Notes on the study in general: Top clone share appeared to fall from AAH through AIS, MIA, adenocarcinoma.

Trimming at V came to 5 bases and at J to 5 bases, leaving 5 bases not matched to a gene. Germline V gene lookup returns CDR1 LNHDA and CDR2 SQIVND (reference sequence). This CDR3 region has 14 residues. In the case of this clone: The antigen is undetermined.

Profiled with immunoSEQ multiplex PCR; TCRdb holds only in-frame clones, not every one. The table has over 4,500 clones, 75% to 80% seen once. This clonotype was obtained from a person in their sixties or seventies with lung adenocarcinoma. V is TRBV19 and J is TRBJ1-4; the match to TRBD1 covers 7 bases. Sequencing was performed on FFPE minimally invasive lung adenocarcinoma tissue. Here the CDR3 reads CASSRQQGNEKLFF. The CDR3 region has the DNA TGTGCCAGTAGTCGGCAACAGGGGAATGAAAAACTGTTTTTT.